One T cell receptor beta chain is described in this entry. The entry originates in a study of T cell changes during pregnancy in multiple sclerosis. Trimming removed 4 bases from V and 4 bases from J, with 8 bases in between. This CDR3 region has 13 residues. Germline V gene sequence: CDR1 MRHNA, CDR2 SNTAGT. TCRdb's table, derived via immunoSEQ multiplex PCR, lists solely in-frame clones and lacks some. The profile shows about 69,000 clones, 75% to 95% of them singletons. The gene calls are TRBV6-4 and TRBJ1-5; D is undetermined. The sequence was obtained from a female donor in good health, enrolled as a control in a pregnancy study. The sample consisted of CD4+ T cells from peripheral blood mononuclear cells, taken in the third trimester of pregnancy. This chain's CDR3 is CASSVFENQPQHF. CDR3 bases: TGTGCCAGCAGTGTCTTCGAGAATCAGCCCCAGCATTTT.